This record concerns one TCR beta chain sequence. The CDR3 is 16 residues long. From germline, CDR1 is MDHEN and CDR2 SYDVKM. Between the trimmed V and J ends, which lost 4 bases and 3 bases, there was a span of 19 bases. The PCR made use of 60 Vbeta and 13 Jbeta primers. Data came from immunoSEQ multiplex PCR; TCRdb stores just in-frame clones and leaves some out. The sample contains around 170,000 clones, approximately 88% of which appear only once. The sample belongs to a study of cytomegalovirus exposure and HLA in healthy donors. The chain has TRBV28 and TRBJ2-7; TRBD2 might be the D (6 bases). This receptor was obtained from a woman under 30 in good health and CMV-seronegative. The specimen sequenced was PBMCs. The CDR3 DNA reads as TGTGCCAGCAGTTCCCATGGGACGTGGGACTTCTACGAGCAGTACTTC. It encodes CASSSHGTWDFYEQYF.